These T cell receptor beta chains were read from a single sample in a study of response to subunit inactivated influenza vaccine. MiXCR, run by TCRdb on the RT-PCR reads, gives a single entry per CDR3 protein. This table holds 160,000 or so distinct CDR3 sequences, 9.5% to 13% found once. The source was non-naive T cells sorted from PBMCs, collected about 40 days after vaccination. The receptors originated from a man aged 50 to 59 who received an inactivated influenza vaccine. Each CDR3 is given with its conserved first and last residue. D genes are given only for firm matches. Only some rows state a clone size, as once, few, many or a class for expanded clones.

- | TRBD2 | TRBJ2-7 | TRBV12-3/TRBV12-4 | CASSLPSGRPNF | TGTGCCAGCAGTTTACCTAGCGGGAGACCAAACTTC
few | TRBD2 | TRBJ2-5 | TRBV5-1 | CASRPSGAGETQYF | TGCGCCAGCAGGCCTAGCGGCGCGGGGGAGACCCAGTACTTC
many | TRBD1 | TRBJ2-7 | TRBV7-2 | CASSSGQGGPYEQYF | TGTGCCAGCAGCAGCGGACAGGGGGGTCCTTACGAGCAGTACTTC
- | - | TRBJ1-1 | TRBV29-1 | CSVVRVAGVSTEAFF | TGCAGCGTTGTCCGCGTGGCGGGGGTGAGCACTGAAGCTTTCTTT
- | - | TRBJ2-3 | TRBV27 | CASSLFPPSRSDTQYF | TGTGCCAGCAGTTTATTTCCCCCGTCCCGCTCAGATACGCAGTATTTT
- | TRBD2 | TRBJ2-1 | TRBV4-2 | CASGQASGGAYEQFF | TGTGCCAGCGGCCAGGCTAGCGGGGGGGCCTATGAGCAGTTCTTC
- | - | TRBJ1-6 | TRBV28 | CASSRGRGALHF | TGTGCCAGCTCCAGAGGGAGGGGCGCCCTCCACTTT
many | - | TRBJ1-4 | TRBV5-5 | CASSTPTNEKLFF | TGTGCCAGCAGCACCCCAACTAATGAAAAACTGTTTTTT
few | - | TRBJ2-7 | TRBV2 | CASSPDWGKYEQYF | TGTGCCAGCAGTCCAGACTGGGGGAAATACGAGCAGTACTTC
few | - | TRBJ1-4 | TRBV3-1 | CASSQRDANEKLFF | TGTGCCAGCAGCCAGAGGGACGCTAATGAAAAACTGTTTTTT
few | - | TRBJ2-6 | TRBV20-1 | CSAGGLSSGANVLTF | TGCAGTGCTGGGGGACTTAGCTCTGGGGCCAACGTCCTGACTTTC
many | - | TRBJ2-1 | TRBV29-1 | CSVEDPGNEQFF | TGCAGCGTTGAAGATCCGGGCAATGAGCAGTTCTTC